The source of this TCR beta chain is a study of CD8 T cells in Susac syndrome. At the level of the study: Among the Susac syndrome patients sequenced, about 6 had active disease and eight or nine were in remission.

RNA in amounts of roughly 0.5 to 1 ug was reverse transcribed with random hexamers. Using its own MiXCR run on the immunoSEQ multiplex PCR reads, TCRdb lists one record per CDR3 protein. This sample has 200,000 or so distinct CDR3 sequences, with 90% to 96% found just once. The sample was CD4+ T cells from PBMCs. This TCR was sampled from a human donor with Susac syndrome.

CDR3: CARIHREWGYGYTF. Here the CDR3 DNA reads TGCGCCAGGATCCACAGGGAATGGGGCTATGGCTACACCTTC. The V call is TRBV23-1, the J call TRBJ1-2, with a weak D call TRBD1 (6 bases). TRBV23-1 is an open reading frame whose function is uncertain. The CDR3 consists of 14 residues. Trimming removed 9 bases from V and 4 bases from J, with 18 bases in between.